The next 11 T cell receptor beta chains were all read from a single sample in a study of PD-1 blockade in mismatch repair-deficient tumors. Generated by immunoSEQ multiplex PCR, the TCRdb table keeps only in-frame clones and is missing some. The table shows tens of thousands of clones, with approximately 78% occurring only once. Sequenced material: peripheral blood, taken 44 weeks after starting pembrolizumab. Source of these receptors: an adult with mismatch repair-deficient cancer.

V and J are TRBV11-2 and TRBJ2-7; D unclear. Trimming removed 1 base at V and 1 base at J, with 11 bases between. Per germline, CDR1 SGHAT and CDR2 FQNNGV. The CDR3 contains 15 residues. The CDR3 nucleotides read TGTGCCAGCAGCTTAGGCGGCTGGGGATCCTACGAGCAGTACTTC. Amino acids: CASSLGGWGSYEQYF.

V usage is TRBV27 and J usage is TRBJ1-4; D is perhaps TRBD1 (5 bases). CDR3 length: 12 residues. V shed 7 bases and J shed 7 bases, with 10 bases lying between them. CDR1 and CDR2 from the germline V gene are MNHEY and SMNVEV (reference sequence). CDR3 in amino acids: CASMQGGEKLFF. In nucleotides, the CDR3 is TGTGCCAGCATGCAGGGTGGTGAAAAACTGTTTTTT.

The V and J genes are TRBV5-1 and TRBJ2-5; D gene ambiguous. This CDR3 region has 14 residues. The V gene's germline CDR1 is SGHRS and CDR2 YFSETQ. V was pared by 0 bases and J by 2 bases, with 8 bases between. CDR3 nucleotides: TGCGCCAGCAGCTTGGGGAAAACTCAAGAGACCCAGTACTTC. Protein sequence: CASSLGKTQETQYF.

The CDR3 here is CASSQAPGQTYEQYF. Written as DNA, the CDR3 is TGCGCCAGCAGCCAAGCCCCGGGACAGACCTACGAGCAGTACTTC. The V and J genes are TRBV4-1 and TRBJ2-7; TRBD1 aligns across 7 bases. V lost 1 base, J lost 2 bases, and 5 bases stayed unmatched. The germline V gene has CDR1 MGHRA and CDR2 YSYEKL. The CDR3 is 15 residues long.

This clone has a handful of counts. CDR3 protein: CASSSGTAANQPQHF. The CDR3 DNA reads TGTGCCAGCAGTTCTGGGACAGCGGCCAATCAGCCCCAGCATTTT. The rearrangement uses TRBV6-1 and TRBJ1-5; 7 bases line up with TRBD1. Per the germline V gene, CDR1 is MNHNS and CDR2 is SASEGT. The CDR3 length is 15 residues. The V segment lost 5 bases and the J segment 3 bases; nucleotides outside the gene matches: 7.

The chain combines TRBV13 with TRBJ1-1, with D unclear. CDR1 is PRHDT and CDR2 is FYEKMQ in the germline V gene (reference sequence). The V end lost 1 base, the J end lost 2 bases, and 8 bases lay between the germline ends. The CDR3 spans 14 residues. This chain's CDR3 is CASSLASANTEAFF. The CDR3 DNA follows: TGTGCCAGCAGCTTAGCCAGCGCTAACACTGAAGCTTTCTTT.

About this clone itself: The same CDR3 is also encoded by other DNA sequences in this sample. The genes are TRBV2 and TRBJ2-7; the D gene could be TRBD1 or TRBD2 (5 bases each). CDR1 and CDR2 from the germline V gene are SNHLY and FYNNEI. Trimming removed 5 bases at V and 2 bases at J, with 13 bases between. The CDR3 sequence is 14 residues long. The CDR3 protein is CASSTGRRTYEQYF. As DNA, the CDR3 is TGTGCCAGCAGTACGGGACGTAGAACCTACGAGCAGTACTTC.

The CDR3 sequence is CASSQSSMNTEAFF. DNA of the CDR3: TGTGCCAGCAGCCAGAGCTCCATGAACACTGAAGCTTTCTTT. The chain couples TRBV14 to TRBJ1-1, with D hard to call. The CDR3 contains 14 residues. The germline CDR1 and CDR2 sequences are SGHDN and FVKESK. Trimming took 3 bases from V and 0 from J, leaving 8 bases between them.

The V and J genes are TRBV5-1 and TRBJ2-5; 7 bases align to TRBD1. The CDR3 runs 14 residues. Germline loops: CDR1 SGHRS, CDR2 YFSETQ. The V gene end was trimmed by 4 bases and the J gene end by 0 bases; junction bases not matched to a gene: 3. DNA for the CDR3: TGCGCCAGCAGCCTGGGACAGAACCAAGAGACCCAGTACTTC. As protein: CASSLGQNQETQYF.

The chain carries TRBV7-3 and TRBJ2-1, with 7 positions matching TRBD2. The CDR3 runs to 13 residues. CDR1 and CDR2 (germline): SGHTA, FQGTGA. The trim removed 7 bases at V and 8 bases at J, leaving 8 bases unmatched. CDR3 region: CASNPSGGHEQFF. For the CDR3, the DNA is TGTGCCAGCAACCCTTCGGGGGGACATGAGCAGTTCTTC.

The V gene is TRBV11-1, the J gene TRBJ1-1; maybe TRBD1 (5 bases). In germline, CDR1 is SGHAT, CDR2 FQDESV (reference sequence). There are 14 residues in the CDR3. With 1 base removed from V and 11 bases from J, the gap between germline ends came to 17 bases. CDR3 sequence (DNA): TGTGCCAGCAGCTTAGGGCAGGGATGGCCCTCGGCTTTCTTT. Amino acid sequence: CASSLGQGWPSAFF.